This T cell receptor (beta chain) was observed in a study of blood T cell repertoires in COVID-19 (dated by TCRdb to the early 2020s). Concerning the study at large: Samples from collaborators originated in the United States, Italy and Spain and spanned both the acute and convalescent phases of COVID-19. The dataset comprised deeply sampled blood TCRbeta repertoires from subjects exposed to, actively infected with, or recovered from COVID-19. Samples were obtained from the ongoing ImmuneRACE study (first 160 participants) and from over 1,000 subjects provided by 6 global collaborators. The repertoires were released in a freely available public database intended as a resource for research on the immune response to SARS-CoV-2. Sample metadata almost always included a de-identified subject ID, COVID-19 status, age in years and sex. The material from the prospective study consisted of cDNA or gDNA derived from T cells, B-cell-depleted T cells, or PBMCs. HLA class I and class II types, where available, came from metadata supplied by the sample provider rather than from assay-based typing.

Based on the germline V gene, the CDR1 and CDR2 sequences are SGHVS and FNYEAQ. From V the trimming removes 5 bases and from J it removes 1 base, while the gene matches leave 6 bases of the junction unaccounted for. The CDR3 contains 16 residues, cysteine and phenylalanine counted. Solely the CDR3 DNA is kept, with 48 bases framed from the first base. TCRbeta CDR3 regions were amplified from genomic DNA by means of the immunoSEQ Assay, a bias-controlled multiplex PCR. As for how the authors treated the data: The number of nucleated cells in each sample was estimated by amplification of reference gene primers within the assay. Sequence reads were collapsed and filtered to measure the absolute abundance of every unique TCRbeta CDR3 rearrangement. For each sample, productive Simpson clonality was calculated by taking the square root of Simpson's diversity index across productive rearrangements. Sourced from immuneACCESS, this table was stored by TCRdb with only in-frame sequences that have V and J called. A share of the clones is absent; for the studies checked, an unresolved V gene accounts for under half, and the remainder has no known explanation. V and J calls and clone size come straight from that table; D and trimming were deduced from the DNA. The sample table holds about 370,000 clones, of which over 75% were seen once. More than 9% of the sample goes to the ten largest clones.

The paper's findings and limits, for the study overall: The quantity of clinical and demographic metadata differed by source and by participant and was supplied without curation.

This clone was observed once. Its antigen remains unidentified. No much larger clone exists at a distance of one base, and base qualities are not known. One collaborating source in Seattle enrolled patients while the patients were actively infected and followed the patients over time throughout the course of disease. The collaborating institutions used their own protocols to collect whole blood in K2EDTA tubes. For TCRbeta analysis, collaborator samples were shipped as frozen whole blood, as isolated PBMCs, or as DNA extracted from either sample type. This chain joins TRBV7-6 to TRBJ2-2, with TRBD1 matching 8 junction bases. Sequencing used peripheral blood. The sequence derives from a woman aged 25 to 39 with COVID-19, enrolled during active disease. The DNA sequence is TGTGCCAGCAGCCCGGACAGGGCTCTGAACACCGGGGAGCTGTTTTTT. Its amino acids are CASSPDRALNTGELFF.